This T cell receptor beta chain stems from a study of blood T cell repertoires in COVID-19. Trimming cost V 7 bases and J 8 bases, with 16 bases left between them. CDR3 length: 13 residues. Looked up from germline, CDR1 is SEHNR and CDR2 is FQNEAQ (reference sequence). Assay used: immunoSEQ multiplex PCR; TCRdb lists only in-frame clones, some missing. The repertoire holds some 250,000 clones, approximately 90% seen once, with over 2% in the top ten. The chain joins TRBV7-9 to TRBJ2-3; no clear D gene. This clonotype was sampled from a man aged 25 to 45 who had recovered from COVID-19. Sequences were obtained from peripheral blood. The CDR3 DNA reads TGTGCCAGCACCTCCACTGGGTCGGGTACGCAGTATTTT. Amino acids: CASTSTGSGTQYF.